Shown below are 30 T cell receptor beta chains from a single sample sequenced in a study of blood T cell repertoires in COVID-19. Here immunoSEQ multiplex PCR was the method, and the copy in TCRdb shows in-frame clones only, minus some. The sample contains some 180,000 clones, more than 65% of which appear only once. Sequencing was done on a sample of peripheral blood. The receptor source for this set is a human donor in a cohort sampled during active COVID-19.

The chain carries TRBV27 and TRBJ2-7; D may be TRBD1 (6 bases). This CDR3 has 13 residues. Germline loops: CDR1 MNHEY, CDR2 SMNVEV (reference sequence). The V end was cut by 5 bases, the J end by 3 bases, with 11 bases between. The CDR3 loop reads CASSTSDSYEQYF. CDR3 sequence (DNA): TGTGCCAGCAGTACCTCGGACAGCTACGAGCAGTACTTC.

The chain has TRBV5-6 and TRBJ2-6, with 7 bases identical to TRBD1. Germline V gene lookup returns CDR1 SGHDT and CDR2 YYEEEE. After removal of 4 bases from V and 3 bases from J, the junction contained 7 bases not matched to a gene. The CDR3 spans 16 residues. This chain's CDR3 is CASSLLQGYGANVLTF. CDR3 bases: TGTGCCAGCAGCCTTTTACAGGGGTATGGGGCCAACGTCCTGACTTTC.

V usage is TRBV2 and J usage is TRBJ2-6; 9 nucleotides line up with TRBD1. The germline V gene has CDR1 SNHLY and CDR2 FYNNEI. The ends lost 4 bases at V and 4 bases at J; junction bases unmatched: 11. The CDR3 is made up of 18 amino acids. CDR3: CASSVRGQGLLGANVLTF. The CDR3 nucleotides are TGTGCCAGCAGTGTTAGGGGACAGGGCCTTCTAGGGGCCAACGTCCTGACTTTC.

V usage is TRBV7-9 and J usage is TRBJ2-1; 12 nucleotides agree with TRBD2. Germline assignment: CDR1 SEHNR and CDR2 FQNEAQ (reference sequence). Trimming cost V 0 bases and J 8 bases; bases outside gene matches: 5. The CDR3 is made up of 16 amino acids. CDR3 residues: CASSLATSGRYHEQFF. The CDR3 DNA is TGTGCCAGCAGCTTAGCCACTAGCGGGAGGTACCATGAGCAGTTCTTC.

The CDR3 nucleotides read TGTGCCAGCTCACCCGGACAGGGCCAGAGAAATGGCTACACCTTC. It is translated as CASSPGQGQRNGYTF. V and J are TRBV18 and TRBJ1-2; 8 nucleotides align to TRBD1. The CDR3 has 15 residues. Losses at the gene ends were 3 bases for V and 6 bases for J; bases not matched to a gene: 9. Germline values: CDR1 KGHSH, CDR2 LQKENI.

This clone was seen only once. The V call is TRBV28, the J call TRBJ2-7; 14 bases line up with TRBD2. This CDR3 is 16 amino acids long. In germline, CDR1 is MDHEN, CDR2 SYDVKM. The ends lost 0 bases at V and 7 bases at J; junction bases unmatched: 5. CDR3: CASSLWGTSGSGEQYF. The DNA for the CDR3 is TGTGCCAGCAGTTTATGGGGGACTAGCGGGAGCGGAGAGCAGTACTTC.

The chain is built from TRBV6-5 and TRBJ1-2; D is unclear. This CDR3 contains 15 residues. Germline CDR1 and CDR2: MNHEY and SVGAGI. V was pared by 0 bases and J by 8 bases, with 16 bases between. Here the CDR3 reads CASSYSLDWRNGYTF. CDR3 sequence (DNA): TGTGCCAGCAGTTACTCGCTGGACTGGAGGAACGGCTACACCTTC.

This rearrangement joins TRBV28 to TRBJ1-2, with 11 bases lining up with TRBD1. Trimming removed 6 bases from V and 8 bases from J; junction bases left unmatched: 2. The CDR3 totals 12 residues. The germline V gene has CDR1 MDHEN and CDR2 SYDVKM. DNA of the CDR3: TGTGCCAGCAGAAGGACAGGGGGCGGCTACACCTTC. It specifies CASRRTGGGYTF.

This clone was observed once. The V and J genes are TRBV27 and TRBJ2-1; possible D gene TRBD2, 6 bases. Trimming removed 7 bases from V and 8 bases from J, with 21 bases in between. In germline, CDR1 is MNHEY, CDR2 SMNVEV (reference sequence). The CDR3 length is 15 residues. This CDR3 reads CASTLTPGESHEQFF. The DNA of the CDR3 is TGTGCCAGCACCCTTACCCCGGGAGAAAGCCATGAGCAGTTCTTC.

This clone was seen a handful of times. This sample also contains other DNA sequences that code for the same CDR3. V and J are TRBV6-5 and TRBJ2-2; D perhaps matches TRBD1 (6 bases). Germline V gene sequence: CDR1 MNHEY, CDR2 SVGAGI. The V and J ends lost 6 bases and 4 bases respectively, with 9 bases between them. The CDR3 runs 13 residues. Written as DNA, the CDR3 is TGTGCCAGCAGAAAGGGGGTCACCGGGGAGCTGTTTTTT. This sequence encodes CASRKGVTGELFF.

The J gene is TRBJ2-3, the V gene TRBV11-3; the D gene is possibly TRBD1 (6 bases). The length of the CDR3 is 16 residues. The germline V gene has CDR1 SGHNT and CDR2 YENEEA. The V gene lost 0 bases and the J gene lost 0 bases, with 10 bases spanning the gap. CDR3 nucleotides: TGTGCCAGCAGCTTAGACAGGGGAGAGAGCACAGATACGCAGTATTTT. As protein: CASSLDRGESTDTQYF.

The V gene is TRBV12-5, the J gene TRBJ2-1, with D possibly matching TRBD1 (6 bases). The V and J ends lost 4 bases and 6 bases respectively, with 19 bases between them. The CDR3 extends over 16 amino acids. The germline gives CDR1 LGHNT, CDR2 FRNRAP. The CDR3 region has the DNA TGTGCTAGTGGTTCCCCCGCAGGGGCAAAAGTCAATGAGCAGTTCTTC. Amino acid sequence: CASGSPAGAKVNEQFF.

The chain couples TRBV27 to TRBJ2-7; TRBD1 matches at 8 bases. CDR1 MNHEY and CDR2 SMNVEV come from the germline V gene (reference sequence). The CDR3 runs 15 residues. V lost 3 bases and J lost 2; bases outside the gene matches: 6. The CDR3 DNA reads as TGTGCCAGCAGTTTGACCGGACAGGGCCCCTACGAGCAGTACTTC. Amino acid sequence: CASSLTGQGPYEQYF.

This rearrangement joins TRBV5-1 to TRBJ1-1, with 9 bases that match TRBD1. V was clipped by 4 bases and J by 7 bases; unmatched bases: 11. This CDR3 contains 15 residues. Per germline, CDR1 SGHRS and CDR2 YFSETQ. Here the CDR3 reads CASSLGTGRADEAFF. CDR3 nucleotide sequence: TGCGCCAGCAGCCTCGGGACAGGGCGGGCGGATGAAGCTTTCTTT. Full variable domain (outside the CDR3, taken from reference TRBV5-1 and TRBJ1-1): KAGVTQTPRYLIKTRGQQVTLSCSPISGHRSVSWYQQTPGQGLQFLFEYFSETQRNKGNFPGRFSGRQFSNSRSEMNVSTLELGDSALYLCASSLGTGRADEAFFGQGTRLTVV.

The CDR3 coding sequence is TGCGCCAGCAGCCAATGGCCATCTAACACTGAAGCTTTCTTT. It specifies CASSQWPSNTEAFF. The chain couples TRBV4-1 to TRBJ1-1; D gene unclear. Germline CDR1 is MGHRA and CDR2 is YSYEKL. V shed 2 bases and J shed 2 bases, with 9 bases lying between them. The CDR3 loop spans 14 amino acids.

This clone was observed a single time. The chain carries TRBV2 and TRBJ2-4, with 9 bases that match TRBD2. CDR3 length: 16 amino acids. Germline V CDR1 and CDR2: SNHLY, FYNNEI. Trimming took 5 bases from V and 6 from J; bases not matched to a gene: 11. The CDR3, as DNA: TGTGCCAGCAGTACCCCGTCTAGCGGGAAAGGAAACATTCAGTACTTC. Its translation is CASSTPSSGKGNIQYF. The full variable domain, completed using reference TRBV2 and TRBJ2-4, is EPEVTQTPSHQVTQMGQEVILRCVPISNHLYFYWYRQILGQKVEFLVSFYNNEISEKSEIFDDQFSVERPDGSNFTLKIRSTKLEDSAMYFCASSTPSSGKGNIQYFGAGTRLSVL.

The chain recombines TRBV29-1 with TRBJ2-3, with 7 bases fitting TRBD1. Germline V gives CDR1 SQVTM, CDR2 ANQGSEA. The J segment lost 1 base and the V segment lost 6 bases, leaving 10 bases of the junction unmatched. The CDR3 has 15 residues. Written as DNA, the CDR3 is TGCAGCGTGACCCCCAAAGGGGGCGGCACAGATACGCAGTATTTT. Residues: CSVTPKGGGTDTQYF.

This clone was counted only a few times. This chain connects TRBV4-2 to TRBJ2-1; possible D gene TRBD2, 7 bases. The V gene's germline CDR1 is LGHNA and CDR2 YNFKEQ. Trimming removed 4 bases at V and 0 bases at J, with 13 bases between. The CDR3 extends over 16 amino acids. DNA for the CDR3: TGTGCCAGCAGCCCCCCTCGGGGGGCCTCCTACAATGAGCAGTTCTTC. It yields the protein CASSPPRGASYNEQFF.

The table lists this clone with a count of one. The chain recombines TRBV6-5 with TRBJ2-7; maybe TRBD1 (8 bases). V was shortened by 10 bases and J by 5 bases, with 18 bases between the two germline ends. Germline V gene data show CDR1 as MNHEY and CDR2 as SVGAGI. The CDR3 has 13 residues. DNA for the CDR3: TGTGCCACAGGGGGCGGGAGAGGCAACGAGCAGTACTTC. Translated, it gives CATGGGRGNEQYF.

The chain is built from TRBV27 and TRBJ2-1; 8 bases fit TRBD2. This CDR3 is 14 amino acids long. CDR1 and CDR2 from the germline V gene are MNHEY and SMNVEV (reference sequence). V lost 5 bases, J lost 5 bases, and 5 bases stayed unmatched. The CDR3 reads CASSRIAGNNEQFF. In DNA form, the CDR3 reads TGTGCCAGCAGTAGAATAGCGGGGAACAATGAGCAGTTCTTC.

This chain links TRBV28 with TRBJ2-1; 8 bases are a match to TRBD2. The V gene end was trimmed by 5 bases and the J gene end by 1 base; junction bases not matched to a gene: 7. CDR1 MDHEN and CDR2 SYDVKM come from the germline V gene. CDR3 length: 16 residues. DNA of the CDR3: TGTGCCAGCAGTCCCCGGGGGGGCCTGTCCTACAATGAGCAGTTCTTC. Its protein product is CASSPRGGLSYNEQFF.

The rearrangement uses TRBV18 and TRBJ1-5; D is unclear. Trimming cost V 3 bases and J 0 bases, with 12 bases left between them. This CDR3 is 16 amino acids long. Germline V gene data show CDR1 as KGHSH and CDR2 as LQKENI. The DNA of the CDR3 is TGTGCCAGCTCACCCGTGGCAGTTTATAGCAATCAGCCCCAGCATTTT. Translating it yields CASSPVAVYSNQPQHF. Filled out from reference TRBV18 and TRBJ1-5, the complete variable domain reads NAGVMQNPRHLVRRRGQEARLRCSPMKGHSHVYWYRQLPEEGLKFMVYLQKENIIDESGMPKERFSAEFPKEGPSILRIQQVVRGDSAAYFCASSPVAVYSNQPQHFGDGTRLSIL.

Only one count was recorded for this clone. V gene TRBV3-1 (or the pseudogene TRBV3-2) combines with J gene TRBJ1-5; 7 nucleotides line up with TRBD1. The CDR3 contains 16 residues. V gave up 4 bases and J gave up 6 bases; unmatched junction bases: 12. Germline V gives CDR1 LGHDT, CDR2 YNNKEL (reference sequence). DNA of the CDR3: TGTGCCAGCAGCCCCGGCTTATCAGGGGGTGGTCAGCCCCAGCATTTT. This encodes CASSPGLSGGGQPQHF.

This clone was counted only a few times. CDR3 sequence (DNA): TGCGCCAGCAGGAAAGGACAGGGTGCTCAGCCCCAGCATTTT. This sequence encodes CASRKGQGAQPQHF. The chain uses TRBV10-2 and TRBJ1-5; TRBD1 aligns across 8 bases. Losses at the gene ends were 6 bases for V and 6 bases for J; bases not matched to a gene: 7. CDR3 length: 14 amino acids. CDR1 WSHSY and CDR2 SAAADI come from the germline V gene.

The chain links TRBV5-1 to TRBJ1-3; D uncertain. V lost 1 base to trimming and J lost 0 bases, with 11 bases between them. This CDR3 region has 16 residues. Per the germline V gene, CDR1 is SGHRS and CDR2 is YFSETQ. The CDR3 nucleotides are TGCGCCAGCAGCTTGTGGGCCATGAGCTCTGGAAACACCATATATTTT. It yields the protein CASSLWAMSSGNTIYF.

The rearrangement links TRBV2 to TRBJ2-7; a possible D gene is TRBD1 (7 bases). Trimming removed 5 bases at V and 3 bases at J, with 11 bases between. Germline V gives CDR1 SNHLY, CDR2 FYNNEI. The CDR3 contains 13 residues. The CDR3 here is CASSSQGGYEQYF. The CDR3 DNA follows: TGTGCCAGCAGTTCTCAGGGGGGCTACGAGCAGTACTTC.

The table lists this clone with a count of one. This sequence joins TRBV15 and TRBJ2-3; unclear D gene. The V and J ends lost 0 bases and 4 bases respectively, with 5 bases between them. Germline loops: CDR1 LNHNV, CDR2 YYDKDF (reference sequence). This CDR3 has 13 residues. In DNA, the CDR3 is TGTGCCACCAGCAGAGACCCGTCAGATACGCAGTATTTT. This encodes CATSRDPSDTQYF.

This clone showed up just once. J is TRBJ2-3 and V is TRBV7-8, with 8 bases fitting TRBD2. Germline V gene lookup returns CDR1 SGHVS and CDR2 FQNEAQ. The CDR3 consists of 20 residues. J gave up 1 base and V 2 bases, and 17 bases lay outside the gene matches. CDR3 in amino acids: CASSLPRLAGHPGRTDTQYF. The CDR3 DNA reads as TGTGCCAGCAGCTTACCCAGATTAGCGGGACATCCCGGACGCACAGATACGCAGTATTTT.

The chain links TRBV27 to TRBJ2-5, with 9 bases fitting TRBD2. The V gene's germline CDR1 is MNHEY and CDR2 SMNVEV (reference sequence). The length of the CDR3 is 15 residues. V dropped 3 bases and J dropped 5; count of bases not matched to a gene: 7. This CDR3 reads CASSLSGRIAETQYF. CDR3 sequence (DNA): TGTGCCAGCAGTTTGAGCGGGAGGATTGCGGAGACCCAGTACTTC.

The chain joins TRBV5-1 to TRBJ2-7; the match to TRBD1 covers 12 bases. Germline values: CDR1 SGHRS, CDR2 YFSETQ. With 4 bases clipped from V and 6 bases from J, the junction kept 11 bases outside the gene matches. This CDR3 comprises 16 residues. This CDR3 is CASSHRTGQGAGEQYF. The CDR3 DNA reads TGCGCCAGCAGCCATAGGACGGGACAGGGGGCCGGCGAGCAGTACTTC.